This section outlines one TCR beta chain sequence together with its context. These data originate in a study of CD8+ T cells in alopecia areata. CDR3 length: 17 residues. Per the germline V gene, CDR1 is LNHNV and CDR2 is YYDKDF (reference sequence). V lost 5 bases and J lost 1, with 15 bases in between. Extracted RNA was reverse transcribed, and the resulting cDNA served as sequencing template. Produced via immunoSEQ multiplex PCR; TCRdb's table is partial and in-frame only. The sample shows around 190,000 clones, 55% to 70% of them seen only once. The treatment denotes: oral pan-JAK inhibitor, 5-10 mg twice daily.

The receptor was isolated from a human donor with alopecia areata. This chain joins TRBV15 and TRBJ2-6, with D possibly being TRBD1 or TRBD2 (5 bases each). The source was CD4+ T cells sorted from blood, collected at week 4, from a patient treated with tofacitinib. The CDR3 reads CATSWGTVGSGANVLTF. As DNA, the CDR3 is TGTGCCACCAGCTGGGGGACGGTAGGATCTGGGGCCAACGTCCTGACTTTC.